These T cell receptor beta chains were read from a single sample in a study of T cell responses to AZD1222 COVID-19 vaccine. The table came from immunoSEQ multiplex PCR; TCRdb's copy has only in-frame clones and leaves some out. The sample lists about 140,000 clones; 85% to 90% were seen once. The sample consisted of peripheral blood, taken on day 0 of AZD1222 vaccination. These receptors were obtained from an adult in good health. CDR3s include the opening cysteine and the closing phenylalanine or tryptophan. Fields, in order: V gene, clone size, J gene, D gene, CDR3 DNA, CDR3 protein. A D gene is named only where the DNA matches it firmly. Size is stated for part of the rows, as once, few or many counts, or as a class when the clone is expanded.

v_call: TRBV19; clone_size: -; j_call: TRBJ1-1; d_call: -; cdr3_nt: TGTGCCAGTAACCCACGGGGGAACACTGAAGCTTTCTTT; cdr3_aa: CASNPRGNTEAFF
v_call: TRBV30; clone_size: -; j_call: TRBJ2-2; d_call: TRBD2; cdr3_nt: TGTGCCTGGAAAGGGGGACTAGCGGGGGTCACCGGGGAGCTGTTTTTT; cdr3_aa: CAWKGGLAGVTGELFF
v_call: TRBV7-8; clone_size: -; j_call: TRBJ1-5; d_call: -; cdr3_nt: TGTGCCAGCAGCCCCCGGGCAGTCGATCAGCCCCAGCATTTT; cdr3_aa: CASSPRAVDQPQHF
v_call: TRBV5-1; clone_size: -; j_call: TRBJ1-1; d_call: TRBD1; cdr3_nt: TGCGCCAGCGGAGATACAGGGGGGACTGAAGCTTTCTTT; cdr3_aa: CASGDTGGTEAFF
v_call: TRBV3-1/TRBV3-2; clone_size: -; j_call: TRBJ1-2; d_call: -; cdr3_nt: TGTGCCAGCAGCCCTAAGGGAAGGCCGGGAATAGCAATAGGCTACACCTTC; cdr3_aa: CASSPKGRPGIAIGYTF
v_call: TRBV24-1; clone_size: -; j_call: TRBJ2-7; d_call: -; cdr3_nt: TGTGCCACCAGTGATCATCTCGAAACCCCCGGCGTCATCTCCTACGAGCAGTACTTC; cdr3_aa: CATSDHLETPGVISYEQYF
v_call: TRBV7-9; clone_size: -; j_call: TRBJ2-2; d_call: TRBD2; cdr3_nt: TGTGCCAGCAGACCTACTAGCGAACGGAATACCGGGGAGCTGTTTTTT; cdr3_aa: CASRPTSERNTGELFF
v_call: TRBV18; clone_size: few; j_call: TRBJ1-1; d_call: TRBD1; cdr3_nt: TGTGCCAGCTCACCACCCGGGACAGGGGGGAACACTGAAGCTTTCTTT; cdr3_aa: CASSPPGTGGNTEAFF
v_call: TRBV19; clone_size: -; j_call: TRBJ1-2; d_call: -; cdr3_nt: TGTGCCAGTAGTCCGGGGTCCAACTATGGCTACACCTTC; cdr3_aa: CASSPGSNYGYTF
v_call: TRBV2; clone_size: -; j_call: TRBJ2-1; d_call: TRBD1; cdr3_nt: TGTGCCAGCAGTGAAAGGGCTAGGACAGGGAGCAATGAGCAGTTCTTC; cdr3_aa: CASSERARTGSNEQFF
v_call: TRBV6-6; clone_size: once; j_call: TRBJ2-1; d_call: -; cdr3_nt: TGTGCCAGCAGTTACTCGGACAGTATTGCCTACAATGAGCAGTTCTTC; cdr3_aa: CASSYSDSIAYNEQFF
v_call: TRBV4-1; clone_size: once; j_call: TRBJ1-1; d_call: -; cdr3_nt: TGCGCCAGCAGCCCCCACATAGGGTCCCTGAACACTGAAGCTTTCTTT; cdr3_aa: CASSPHIGSLNTEAFF
v_call: TRBV9; clone_size: -; j_call: TRBJ2-1; d_call: -; cdr3_nt: TGTGCCAGCAGCGACAACCGGGACAATGAGCAGTTCTTC; cdr3_aa: CASSDNRDNEQFF
v_call: TRBV29-1; clone_size: -; j_call: TRBJ2-7; d_call: TRBD1; cdr3_nt: TGCAGCGTTACGTTCAGGGGGCAGTCCTACGAGCAGTACTTC; cdr3_aa: CSVTFRGQSYEQYF
v_call: TRBV6-1; clone_size: -; j_call: TRBJ2-5; d_call: -; cdr3_nt: TGTGCCAGCAGTGAACTTAGCTCAAACCAAGAGACCCAGTACTTC; cdr3_aa: CASSELSSNQETQYF
v_call: TRBV9; clone_size: once; j_call: TRBJ1-2; d_call: -; cdr3_nt: TGTGCCAGCAGCGAGGGGGTCCTGAGGGGGAGCTACACCTTC; cdr3_aa: CASSEGVLRGSYTF